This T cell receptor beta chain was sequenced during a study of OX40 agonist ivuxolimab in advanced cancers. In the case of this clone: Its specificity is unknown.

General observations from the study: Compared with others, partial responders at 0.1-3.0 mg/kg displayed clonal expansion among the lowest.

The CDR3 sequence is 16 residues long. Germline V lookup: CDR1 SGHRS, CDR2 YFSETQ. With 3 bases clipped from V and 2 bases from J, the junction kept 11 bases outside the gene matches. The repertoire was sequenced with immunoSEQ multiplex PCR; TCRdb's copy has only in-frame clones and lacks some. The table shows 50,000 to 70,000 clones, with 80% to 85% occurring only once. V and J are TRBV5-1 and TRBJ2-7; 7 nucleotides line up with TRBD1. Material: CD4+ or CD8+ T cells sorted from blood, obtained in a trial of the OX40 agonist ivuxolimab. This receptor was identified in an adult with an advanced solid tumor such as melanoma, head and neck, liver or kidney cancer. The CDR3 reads CASSWTYGTVAYEQYF. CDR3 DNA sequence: TGCGCCAGCAGCTGGACGTATGGGACAGTAGCCTACGAGCAGTACTTC.